This is a list of T cell receptor beta chains from one sample in a study of blood T cell repertoires in COVID-19. The method was immunoSEQ multiplex PCR; TCRdb's version includes in-frame clones alone and lacks a portion of them. Of about 210,000 clones in the sample, 84% were seen once. The sample comprised peripheral blood. The receptor set was obtained from a woman aged 45-60 years with active or convalescent COVID-19. CDR3s include the opening cysteine and the closing phenylalanine or tryptophan. D genes are given only for firm matches. Only some rows state a clone size, as once, few, many or a class for expanded clones.

J gene: TRBJ1-6
D gene: -
V gene: TRBV6-5
clone size: few
CDR3 protein: CASSYSPGMSRSPLHF
CDR3 DNA: TGTGCCAGCAGTTACTCTCCAGGGATGAGTAGGTCACCCCTCCACTTT

J gene: TRBJ1-5
D gene: TRBD1
V gene: TRBV19
clone size: -
CDR3 protein: CASRDRGKGNQPQHF
CDR3 DNA: TGTGCCTCGCGAGACAGGGGTAAGGGCAATCAGCCCCAGCATTTT

J gene: TRBJ2-5
D gene: -
V gene: TRBV30
clone size: -
CDR3 protein: CAWVTNQETQYF
CDR3 DNA: TGTGCCTGGGTAACTAATCAAGAGACCCAGTACTTC

J gene: TRBJ2-1
D gene: -
V gene: TRBV4-1
clone size: -
CDR3 protein: CASSQARSSTDEQFF
CDR3 DNA: TGCGCCAGCAGCCAAGCGCGCTCCTCTACAGATGAGCAGTTCTTC

J gene: TRBJ1-2
D gene: -
V gene: TRBV4-1
clone size: -
CDR3 protein: CASSQEYRTDYGYTF
CDR3 DNA: TGCGCCAGCAGCCAAGAATATCGAACGGACTATGGCTACACCTTC

J gene: TRBJ1-6
D gene: TRBD1
V gene: TRBV5-5
clone size: -
CDR3 protein: CASTLLGTRDRVSPLHF
CDR3 DNA: TGTGCCAGCACCCTCCTGGGGACCCGGGACAGGGTATCACCCCTCCACTTT

J gene: TRBJ2-7
D gene: -
V gene: TRBV28
clone size: -
CDR3 protein: CASSLSGSEQYF
CDR3 DNA: TGTGCCAGCAGTTTATCGGGGTCCGAGCAGTACTTC

J gene: TRBJ1-2
D gene: TRBD1
V gene: TRBV30
clone size: -
CDR3 protein: CAWRLQGAAGYTF
CDR3 DNA: TGTGCCTGGAGGCTACAGGGGGCAGCTGGCTACACCTTC

J gene: TRBJ1-5
D gene: TRBD1
V gene: TRBV19
clone size: -
CDR3 protein: CASLSDRGSNQPQHF
CDR3 DNA: TGTGCCAGTCTTTCGGACAGGGGTAGCAATCAGCCCCAGCATTTT

J gene: TRBJ1-3
D gene: -
V gene: TRBV28
clone size: -
CDR3 protein: CASGGGGNTIYF
CDR3 DNA: TGTGCCAGCGGGGGCGGAGGAAACACCATATATTTT

J gene: TRBJ1-4
D gene: -
V gene: TRBV11-2
clone size: -
CDR3 protein: CASSLVPRGPLATNEKLFF
CDR3 DNA: TGTGCCAGCAGCTTAGTACCCCGGGGTCCCCTCGCAACTAATGAAAAACTGTTTTTT

J gene: TRBJ2-1
D gene: TRBD2
V gene: TRBV14
clone size: -
CDR3 protein: CASSPLQAGERNEQFF
CDR3 DNA: TGTGCCAGCAGCCCCCTCCAAGCGGGAGAGCGTAATGAGCAGTTCTTC

J gene: TRBJ2-5
D gene: -
V gene: TRBV5-4
clone size: -
CDR3 protein: CASSVPGAYGETQYF
CDR3 DNA: TGTGCCAGCAGCGTGCCGGGAGCCTACGGAGAGACCCAGTACTTC

J gene: TRBJ1-6
D gene: TRBD1
V gene: TRBV5-4
clone size: -
CDR3 protein: CASSNRGQGRNSPLHF
CDR3 DNA: TGTGCCAGCAGCAACAGGGGCCAGGGAAGGAATTCACCCCTCCACTTT